This T cell receptor (beta chain) was documented in a study of patients and donors after allogeneic stem cell transplantation. This clonotype was counted a few times. Via MiXCR, TCRdb re-called the RT-PCR reads, giving one row per CDR3 protein. The table lists 25,000 to 40,000 distinct CDR3 sequences, about two fifths of them singletons, with about 80% in the top ten. The sample consisted of blood, either unsorted or a sorted T cell fraction (not recorded which). The sequence was obtained from a human donor who was either an allogeneic HSCT recipient or a stem cell or donor lymphocyte infusion donor (not recorded which). It is not recorded whose cells these are; they may come from a transplant donor.

CDR3 bases: TGCGCCAGCAGCTATTCTCTCATCCGGGGCAATGAGCAGTTCTTC. Its protein product is CASSYSLIRGNEQFF. The rearrangement uses TRBV5-1 and TRBJ2-1; D perhaps matches TRBD2 (5 bases). Germline V gives CDR1 SGHRS, CDR2 YFSETQ. The ends were cut back, 3 bases at V and 6 bases at J, with 16 bases in the middle. The CDR3 loop spans 15 amino acids.